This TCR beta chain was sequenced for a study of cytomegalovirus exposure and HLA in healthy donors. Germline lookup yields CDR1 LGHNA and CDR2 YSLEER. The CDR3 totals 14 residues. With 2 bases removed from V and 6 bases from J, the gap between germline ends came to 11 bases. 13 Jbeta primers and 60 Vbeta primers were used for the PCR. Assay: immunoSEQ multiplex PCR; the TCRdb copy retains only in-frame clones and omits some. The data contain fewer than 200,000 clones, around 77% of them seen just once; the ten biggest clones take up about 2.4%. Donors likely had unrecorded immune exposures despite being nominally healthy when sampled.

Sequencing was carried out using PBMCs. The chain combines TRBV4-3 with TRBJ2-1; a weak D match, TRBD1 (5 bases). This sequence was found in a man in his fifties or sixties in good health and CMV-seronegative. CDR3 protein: CASSQQGSRNEQFF. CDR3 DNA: TGCGCCAGCAGCCAACAGGGCTCTCGCAATGAGCAGTTCTTC.